This T cell receptor (beta chain) is from a study of blood T cell repertoires in COVID-19. Trimming cost V 2 bases and J 1 base; bases outside gene matches: 4. This CDR3 comprises 16 residues. In germline, CDR1 is SGHAT, CDR2 FQNNGV. All recovered Cohort 3 donors got two negative PCRs, got clearance, or saw symptom resolution. Sequencing was performed with immunoSEQ multiplex PCR; in TCRdb, only in-frame clones are kept and a portion is missing. The sample has 150,000 to 200,000 clones; over 70% are singletons. The V gene is TRBV11-2, the J gene TRBJ2-3, with 9 bases fitting TRBD2. The TCR originated in a woman aged 60-75 years who had recovered from COVID-19. Input material: PBMCs or T cells enriched from blood (not recorded which). CDR3 DNA sequence: TGTGCCAGCAGCTTAAGTCCTAGCGGGGGCACAGATACGCAGTATTTT. Its translation: CASSLSPSGGTDTQYF.